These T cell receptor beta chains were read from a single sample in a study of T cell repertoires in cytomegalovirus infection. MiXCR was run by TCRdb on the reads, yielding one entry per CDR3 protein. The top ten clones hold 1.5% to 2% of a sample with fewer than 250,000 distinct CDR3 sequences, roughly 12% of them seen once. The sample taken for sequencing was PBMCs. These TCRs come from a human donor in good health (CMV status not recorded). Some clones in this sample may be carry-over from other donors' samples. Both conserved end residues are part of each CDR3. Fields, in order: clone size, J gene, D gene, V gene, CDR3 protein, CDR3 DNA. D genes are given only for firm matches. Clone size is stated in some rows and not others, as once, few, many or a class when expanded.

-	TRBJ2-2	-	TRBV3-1	CASSQDRANTGELFF	TGTGCCAGCAGCCAAGACAGGGCGAACACCGGGGAGCTGTTTTTT
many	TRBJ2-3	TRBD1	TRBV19	CASRQGAEDTQYF	TGTGCCAGTAGGCAGGGGGCTGAAGATACGCAGTATTTT
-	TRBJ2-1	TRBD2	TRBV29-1	CSLQGGLADSSYNEQFF	TGCAGCCTTCAAGGTGGACTAGCGGATAGCTCCTACAATGAGCAGTTCTTC
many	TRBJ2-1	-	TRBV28	CASSTPDDGEQFF	TGTGCCAGCAGTACCCCGGACGATGGTGAGCAGTTCTTC
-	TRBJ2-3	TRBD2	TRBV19	CASSQVAGGQDTQYF	TGTGCCAGTAGTCAGGTAGCGGGGGGGCAAGATACGCAGTATTTT
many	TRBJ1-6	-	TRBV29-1	CSAREGLSYNSPLHF	TGCAGCGCACGTGAGGGGCTCTCCTATAATTCACCCCTCCACTTT
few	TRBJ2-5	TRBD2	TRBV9	CASSVEVASGGETQYF	TGTGCCAGCAGCGTAGAGGTGGCTAGCGGGGGAGAGACCCAGTACTTC
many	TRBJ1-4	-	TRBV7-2	CASSLQGFNEKLFF	TGTGCCAGCAGCCTACAGGGATTTAATGAAAAACTGTTTTTT
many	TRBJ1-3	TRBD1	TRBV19	CASSTTGTLGNTIYF	TGTGCCAGTAGTACGACAGGGACGTTGGGAAACACCATATATTTT
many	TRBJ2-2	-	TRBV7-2	CASSRAANTGELFF	TGTGCCAGCAGCCGGGCGGCGAACACCGGGGAGCTGTTTTTT
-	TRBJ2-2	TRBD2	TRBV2	CASSGSAGVTGELFF	TGTGCCAGCAGTGGTAGTGCGGGAGTGACCGGGGAGCTGTTTTTT
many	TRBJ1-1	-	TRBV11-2	CASTPEMNTEAFF	TGTGCCAGCACCCCGGAGATGAACACTGAAGCTTTCTTT
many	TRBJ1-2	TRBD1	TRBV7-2	CASSQTGGFGGYTF	TGTGCCAGCAGCCAGACAGGGGGCTTCGGTGGCTACACCTTC
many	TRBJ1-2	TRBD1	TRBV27	CASSPALQGINYGYTF	TGTGCCAGCAGTCCCGCCTTACAGGGGATTAACTATGGCTACACCTTC
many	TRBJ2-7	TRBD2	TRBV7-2	CASSLAAGAVEQYF	TGTGCCAGCAGCTTAGCAGCGGGGGCCGTCGAGCAGTACTTC
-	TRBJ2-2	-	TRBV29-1	CSAEWGAGELFF	TGCAGCGCCGAATGGGGAGCCGGGGAGCTGTTTTTT
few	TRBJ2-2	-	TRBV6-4	CASSDGLASTGELFF	TGTGCCAGCAGTGACGGCCTAGCGAGCACCGGGGAGCTGTTTTTT
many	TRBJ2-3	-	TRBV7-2	CASSSYSTDTQYF	TGTGCCAGCAGCTCCTACAGCACAGATACGCAGTATTTT
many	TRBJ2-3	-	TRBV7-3	CASSLTGGDTQYF	TGTGCCAGCAGCTTAACTGGGGGAGATACGCAGTATTTT
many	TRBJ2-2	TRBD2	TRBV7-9	CASVGLAGAGELFF	TGTGCCAGCGTCGGGCTAGCGGGCGCCGGGGAGCTGTTTTTT
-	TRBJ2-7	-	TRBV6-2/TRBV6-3	CASSPYGGFYEQYF	TGTGCCAGCAGTCCCTACGGGGGATTCTACGAGCAGTACTTC
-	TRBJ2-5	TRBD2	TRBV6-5	CASSSSGGALSEETQYF	TGTGCCAGCAGTTCTAGCGGGGGGGCCCTTAGTGAGGAGACCCAGTACTTC
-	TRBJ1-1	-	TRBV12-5	CASGFSSGRNTEAFF	TGTGCTAGTGGTTTTTCTTCCGGGAGGAACACTGAAGCTTTCTTT
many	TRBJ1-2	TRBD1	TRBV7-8	CASSLGQGTGYGYTF	TGTGCCAGCAGCTTAGGACAGGGGACAGGCTATGGCTACACCTTC
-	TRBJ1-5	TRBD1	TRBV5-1	CASSFEGASNQPQHF	TGCGCCAGCAGCTTTGAGGGGGCTAGCAATCAGCCCCAGCATTTT
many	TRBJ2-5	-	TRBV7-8	CASSFGRQETQYF	TGTGCCAGCAGCTTCGGACGCCAAGAGACCCAGTACTTC
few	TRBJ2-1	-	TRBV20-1	CSASSMPGAEQFF	TGCAGTGCGTCCTCTATGCCGGGAGCTGAGCAGTTCTTC
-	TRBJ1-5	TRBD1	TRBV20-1	CSARDPYDRGGAGYSNQPQHF	TGCAGTGCTAGGGACCCTTACGACAGGGGAGGGGCGGGATATAGCAATCAGCCCCAGCATTTT
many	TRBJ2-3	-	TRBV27	CASSLYPAGTDTQYF	TGTGCCAGCAGTTTATATCCGGCTGGCACAGATACGCAGTATTTT
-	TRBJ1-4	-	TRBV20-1	CSARLGLYEKLFF	TGCAGTGCTAGGCTCGGGCTCTACGAAAAACTGTTTTTT